Listed below are T cell receptor beta chains from one sample, sequenced in a study of shared clonotypes between healthy human individuals. Repertoires were generated with immunoSEQ multiplex PCR, while TCRdb's copy carries only in-frame clones and drops some. The sample has some 2 million clones, 95% seen once. Specimen: naive CD4+ T cells sorted from blood. Receptor source: a man younger than 30 in good health. Each CDR3 is given with its conserved first and last residue. Fields, in order: V gene, D gene, J gene, CDR3 protein. A D gene is named only where the DNA matches it firmly.

TRBV5-1,-,TRBJ2-7,CASSLTALSYEQYF
TRBV5-8,-,TRBJ1-5,CASSLTLGSNQPQHF
TRBV2,-,TRBJ1-5,CASSRAGQPQHF
TRBV5-6,-,TRBJ2-3,CASSLDRIHTDTQYF
TRBV10-3,-,TRBJ2-1,CAINTQGDEQFF
TRBV28,TRBD2,TRBJ2-6,CATNSGLVSSGANVLTF
TRBV5-6,TRBD2,TRBJ2-7,CASSFLAGGDYEQYF
TRBV6-1,-,TRBJ1-1,CASSEGVAFF
TRBV6-1,TRBD1,TRBJ1-2,CASSDAGQPNLF
TRBV13,TRBD2,TRBJ2-7,CASSSRRDYQTYEQYF
TRBV7-3,-,TRBJ2-1,CASSSEQGPYNEQFF
TRBV6-5,-,TRBJ1-6,CASSYSPQVGSSPLHF
TRBV9,-,TRBJ1-3,CASSVKEIGNTIYF
TRBV15,-,TRBJ2-7,CATSRAGEPLDEQYF
TRBV11-2,-,TRBJ2-2,CASSIFRGSNTGELFF
TRBV7-8,-,TRBJ1-5,CASTELWGPQPQHF
TRBV7-2,-,TRBJ2-1,CASSLAPFDNEQFF
TRBV2,-,TRBJ1-2,CASSQTHGYTF
TRBV4-1,-,TRBJ1-1,CASSLRLEGSKRNTEAFF
TRBV6-5,TRBD1,TRBJ1-1,CASSYSTGGSGTEAFF
TRBV6-5,TRBD1,TRBJ2-2,CASSPRGTNTGELFF
TRBV11-2,-,TRBJ2-7,CASSLGAGGGTLLEQYF
TRBV7-9,TRBD2,TRBJ2-1,CASFSPTSGNNEQFF
TRBV11-3,TRBD2,TRBJ2-1,CASSPTPSGEQFF
TRBV7-2,TRBD2,TRBJ2-1,CASSLAPRSGRGDEQFF
TRBV10-1,-,TRBJ2-6,CASSSGVGANVLTF
TRBV6-5,-,TRBJ2-7,CASSYQGGPVEQYF
TRBV7-2,-,TRBJ1-6,CASSQTGSYNSPLHF
TRBV5-1,TRBD1,TRBJ1-4,CASGQGINEKLFF
TRBV9,-,TRBJ2-7,CASSVTDGYEQYF
TRBV5-1,-,TRBJ1-6,CASSLDLFSPLHF
TRBV2,TRBD2,TRBJ2-5,CASKPPPGGFETQYF
TRBV20-1,-,TRBJ1-1,CSAWENTEAFF
TRBV6-6,-,TRBJ1-2,CASIPGEWDGYTF
TRBV6-5,TRBD1,TRBJ2-7,CASSYSRTGVYEQYF
TRBV5-4,TRBD2,TRBJ2-5,CASSLGAGGPQETQYF
TRBV2,TRBD1,TRBJ2-7,CASSQNRGSSYEQYF
TRBV11-2,-,TRBJ2-7,CASSLDLAGPYEQYF
TRBV9,TRBD2,TRBJ2-1,CASSGLGDYYNEQFF
TRBV5-4,TRBD1,TRBJ1-2,CASSLDRVSGYTF
TRBV1,-,TRBJ2-2,CTSSPGQNTGELFF
TRBV2,-,TRBJ2-1,CASRPPGLGMGEQFF
TRBV9,TRBD2,TRBJ2-3,CASSVLAGVDTQYF
TRBV16,-,TRBJ2-1,CASSHPLRGNEQFF
TRBV5-4,TRBD1,TRBJ2-3,CASSLAGTANTDTQYF
TRBV6-5,TRBD1,TRBJ1-1,CASSSSGQGSTEAFF
TRBV9,-,TRBJ2-7,CASSEGSHPYEQYF
TRBV5-4,-,TRBJ2-3,CASSVGAGGTPTDTQYF